This TCR beta chain emerged from a study of blood T cell repertoires in COVID-19. The wider study: Whether acute or convalescent, the COVID-19 samples came from the United States, Italy and Spain. PBMCs, B-cell-depleted T cells, or T cells were the source of the cDNA or gDNA that made up the material.

In the authors' methods: Quantification of nucleated cells was approximated via reference gene primer amplification. Some clones are missing from TCRdb's copy, which holds only in-frame ones; the method was immunoSEQ multiplex PCR. V and J calls and clone size are those listed in that table; D and trimming were worked out from the DNA. The data contain 80,000 to 100,000 clones, 78% of them singletons. Per germline, CDR1 GTSNPN and CDR2 SVGIG (reference sequence). The CDR3 extends over 13 amino acids. Losses at the gene ends were 1 base for V and 2 bases for J; bases not matched to a gene: 1. Sequences were obtained from peripheral blood. The receptor was derived from a human donor in a cohort sampled during active COVID-19. The rearrangement joins TRBV30 to TRBJ1-2; TRBD1 agrees at 7 bases. The CDR3, as DNA: TGTGCCTGGAGTGGACAGGGAAACTATGGCTACACCTTC. The encoded protein is CAWSGQGNYGYTF. Filled out from reference TRBV30 and TRBJ1-2, the complete variable domain reads SQTIHQWPATLVQPVGSPLSLECTVEGTSNPNLYWYRQAAGRGLQLLFYSVGIGQISSEVPQNLSASRPQDRQFILSSKKLLLSDSGFYLCAWSGQGNYGYTFGSGTRLTVV.